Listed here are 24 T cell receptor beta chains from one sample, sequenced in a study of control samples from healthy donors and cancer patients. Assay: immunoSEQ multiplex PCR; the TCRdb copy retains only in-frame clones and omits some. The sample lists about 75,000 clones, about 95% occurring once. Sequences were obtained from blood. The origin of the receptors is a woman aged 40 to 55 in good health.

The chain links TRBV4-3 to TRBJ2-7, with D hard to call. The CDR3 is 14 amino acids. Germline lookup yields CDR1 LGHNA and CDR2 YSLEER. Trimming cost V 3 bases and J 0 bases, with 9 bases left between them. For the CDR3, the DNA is TGCGCCAGCAGCCAGGGCTACAGCTCCTACGAGCAGTACTTC. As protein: CASSQGYSSYEQYF.

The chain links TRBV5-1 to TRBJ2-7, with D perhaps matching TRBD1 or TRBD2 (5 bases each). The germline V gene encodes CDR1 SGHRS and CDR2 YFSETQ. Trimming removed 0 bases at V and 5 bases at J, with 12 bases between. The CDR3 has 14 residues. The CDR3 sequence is CASSLVPGPDEQYF. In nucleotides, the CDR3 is TGCGCCAGCAGCTTGGTCCCGGGGCCGGACGAGCAGTACTTC.

DNA for the CDR3: TGTGCCTTCCAGGGTACAGGCTCAGATACGCAGTATTTT. It is translated as CAFQGTGSDTQYF. This chain connects TRBV10-3 to TRBJ2-3, with D possibly TRBD1 on 5 matching bases. The germline gives CDR1 ENHRY, CDR2 SYGVKD. The V end lost 11 bases, the J end lost 4 bases, and 16 bases lay between the germline ends. The CDR3 has 13 residues.

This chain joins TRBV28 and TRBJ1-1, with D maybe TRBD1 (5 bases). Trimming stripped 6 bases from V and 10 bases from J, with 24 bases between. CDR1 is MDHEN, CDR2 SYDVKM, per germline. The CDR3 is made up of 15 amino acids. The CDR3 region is CASRFRQFTAARAFF. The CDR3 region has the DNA TGTGCCAGCAGATTCAGACAGTTCACGGCCGCAAGAGCTTTCTTT.

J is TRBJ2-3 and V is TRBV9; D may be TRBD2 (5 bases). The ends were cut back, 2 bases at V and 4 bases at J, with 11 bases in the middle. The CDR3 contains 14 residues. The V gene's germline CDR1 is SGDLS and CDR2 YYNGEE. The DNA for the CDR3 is TGTGCCAGCAGCGTGGGCACTAGACCAGATACGCAGTATTTT. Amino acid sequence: CASSVGTRPDTQYF.

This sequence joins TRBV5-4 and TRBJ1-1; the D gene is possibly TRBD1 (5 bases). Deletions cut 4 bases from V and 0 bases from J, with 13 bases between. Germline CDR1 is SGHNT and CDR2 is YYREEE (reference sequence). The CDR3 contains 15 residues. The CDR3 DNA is TGTGCCAGCAGCCTAGAAGACAGACTGAACACTGAAGCTTTCTTT. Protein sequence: CASSLEDRLNTEAFF.

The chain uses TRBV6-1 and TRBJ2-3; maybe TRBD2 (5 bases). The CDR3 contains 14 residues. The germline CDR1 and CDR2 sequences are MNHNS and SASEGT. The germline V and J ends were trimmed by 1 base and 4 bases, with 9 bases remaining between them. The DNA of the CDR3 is TGTGCCAGCAGTGAAGTGGGGAGCCCAGATACGCAGTATTTT. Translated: CASSEVGSPDTQYF.

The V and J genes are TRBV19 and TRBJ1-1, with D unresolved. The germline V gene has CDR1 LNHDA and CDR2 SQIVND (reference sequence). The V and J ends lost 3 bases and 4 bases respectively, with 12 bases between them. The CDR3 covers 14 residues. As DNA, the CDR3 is TGTGCCAGTAGTATCAAGACGGACCTCACTGAAGCTTTCTTT. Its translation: CASSIKTDLTEAFF.

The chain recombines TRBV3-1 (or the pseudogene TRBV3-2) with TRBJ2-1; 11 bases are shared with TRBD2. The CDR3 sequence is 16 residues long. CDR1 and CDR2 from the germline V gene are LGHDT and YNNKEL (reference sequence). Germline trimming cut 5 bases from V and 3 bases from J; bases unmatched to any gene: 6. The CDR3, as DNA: TGTGCCAGCAGCTTTCTTAGCGGGAGGGACTACAATGAGCAGTTCTTC. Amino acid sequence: CASSFLSGRDYNEQFF.

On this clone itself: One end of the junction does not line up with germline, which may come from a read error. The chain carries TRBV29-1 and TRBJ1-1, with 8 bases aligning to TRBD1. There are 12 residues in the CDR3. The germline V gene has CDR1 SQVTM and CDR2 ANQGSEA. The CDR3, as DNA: TGCAGCGGGTCCGGGACAGGTCCCTTTTCCATCTTT. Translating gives CSGSGTGPFSIF.

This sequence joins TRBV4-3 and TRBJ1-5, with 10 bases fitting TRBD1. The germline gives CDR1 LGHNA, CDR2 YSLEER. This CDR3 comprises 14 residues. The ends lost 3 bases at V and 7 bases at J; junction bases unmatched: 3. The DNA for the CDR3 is TGCGCCAGCAGCCAGAGACAGGGGGCACAGCCCCAGCATTTT. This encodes CASSQRQGAQPQHF.

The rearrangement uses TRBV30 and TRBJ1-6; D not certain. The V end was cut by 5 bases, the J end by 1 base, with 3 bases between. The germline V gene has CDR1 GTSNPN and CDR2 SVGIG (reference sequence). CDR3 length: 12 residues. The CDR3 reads CAWGSYNSPLHF. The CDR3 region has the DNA TGTGCCTGGGGGTCCTATAATTCACCCCTCCACTTT.

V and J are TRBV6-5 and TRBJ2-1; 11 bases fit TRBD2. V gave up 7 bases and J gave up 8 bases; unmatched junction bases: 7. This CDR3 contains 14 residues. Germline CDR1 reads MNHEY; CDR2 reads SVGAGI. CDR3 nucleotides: TGTGCCAGCAAACCGGGACTAGCGGCCGATGAGCAGTTCTTC. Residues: CASKPGLAADEQFF.

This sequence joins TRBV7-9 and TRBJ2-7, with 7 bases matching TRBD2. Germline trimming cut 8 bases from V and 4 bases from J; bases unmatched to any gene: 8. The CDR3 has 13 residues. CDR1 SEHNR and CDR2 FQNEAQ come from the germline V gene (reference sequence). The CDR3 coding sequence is TGTGCCAGCCGGGAGACTAGCCAGTACGAGCAGTACTTC. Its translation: CASRETSQYEQYF.

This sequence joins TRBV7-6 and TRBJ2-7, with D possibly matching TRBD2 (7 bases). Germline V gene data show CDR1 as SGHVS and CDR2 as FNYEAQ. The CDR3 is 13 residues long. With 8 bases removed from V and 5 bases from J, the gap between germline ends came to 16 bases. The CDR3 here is CASRGGLEDEQYF. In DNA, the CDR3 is TGTGCCAGCCGCGGGGGCTTGGAGGACGAGCAGTACTTC. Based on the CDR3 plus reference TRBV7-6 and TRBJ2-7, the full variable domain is GAGVSQSPRYKVTKRGQDVALRCDPISGHVSLYWYRQALGQGPEFLTYFNYEAQQDKSGLPNDRFSAERPEGSISTLTIQRTEQRDSAMYRCASRGGLEDEQYFGPGTRLTVT.

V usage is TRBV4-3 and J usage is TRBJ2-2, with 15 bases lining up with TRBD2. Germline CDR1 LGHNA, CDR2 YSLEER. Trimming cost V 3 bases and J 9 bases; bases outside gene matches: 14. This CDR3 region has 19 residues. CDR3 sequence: CASSQTGTSGGFLYRELFF. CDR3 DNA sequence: TGCGCCAGCAGCCAGACCGGGACTAGCGGGGGGTTTCTTTACCGGGAGCTGTTTTTT.

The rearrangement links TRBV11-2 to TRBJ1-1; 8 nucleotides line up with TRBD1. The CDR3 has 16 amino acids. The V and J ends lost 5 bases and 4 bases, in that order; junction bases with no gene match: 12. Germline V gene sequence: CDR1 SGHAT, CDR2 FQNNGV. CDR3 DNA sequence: TGTGCCAGCAGCCCCAGACCCGACAGGGGAGGCACTGAAGCTTTCTTT. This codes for CASSPRPDRGGTEAFF.

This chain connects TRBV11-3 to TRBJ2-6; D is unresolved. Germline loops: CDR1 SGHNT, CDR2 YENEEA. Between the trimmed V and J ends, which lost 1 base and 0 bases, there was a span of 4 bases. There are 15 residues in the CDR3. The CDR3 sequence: CASSLGDSGANVLTF. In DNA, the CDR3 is TGTGCCAGCAGCTTAGGGGACTCTGGGGCCAACGTCCTGACTTTC.

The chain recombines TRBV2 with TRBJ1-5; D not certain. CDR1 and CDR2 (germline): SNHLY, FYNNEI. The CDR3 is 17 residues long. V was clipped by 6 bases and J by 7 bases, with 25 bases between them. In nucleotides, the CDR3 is TGTGCCAGCAGCCTGCCCGTTCTTGGCTGGTCAGAGCAGCCCCAGCATTTT. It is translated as CASSLPVLGWSEQPQHF.

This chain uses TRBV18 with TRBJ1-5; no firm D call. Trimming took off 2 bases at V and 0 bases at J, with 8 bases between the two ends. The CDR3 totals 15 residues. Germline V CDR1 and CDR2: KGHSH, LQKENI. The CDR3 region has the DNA TGTGCCAGCTCACCAGGTCGGTATAGCAATCAGCCCCAGCATTTT. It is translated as CASSPGRYSNQPQHF.

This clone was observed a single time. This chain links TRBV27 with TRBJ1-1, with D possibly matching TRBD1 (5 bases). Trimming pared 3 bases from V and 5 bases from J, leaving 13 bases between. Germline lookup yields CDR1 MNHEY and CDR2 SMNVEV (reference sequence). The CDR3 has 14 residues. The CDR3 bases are TGTGCCAGCAGTTTCGGATTCGGGGGTACTGAAGCTTTCTTT. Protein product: CASSFGFGGTEAFF.

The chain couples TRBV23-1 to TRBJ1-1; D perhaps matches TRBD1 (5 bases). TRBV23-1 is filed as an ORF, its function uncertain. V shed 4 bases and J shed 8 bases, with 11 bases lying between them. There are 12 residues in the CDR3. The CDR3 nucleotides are TGCGCCAGCAGTCTGGGGGGATCAGAAGCTTTCTTT. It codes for CASSLGGSEAFF.

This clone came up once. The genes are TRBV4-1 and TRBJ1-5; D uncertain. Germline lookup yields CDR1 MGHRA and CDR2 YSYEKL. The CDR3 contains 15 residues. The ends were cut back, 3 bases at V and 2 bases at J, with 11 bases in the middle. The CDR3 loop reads CASSHQLSGNQPQHF. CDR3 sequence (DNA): TGCGCCAGCAGCCATCAACTGAGCGGCAATCAGCCCCAGCATTTT.

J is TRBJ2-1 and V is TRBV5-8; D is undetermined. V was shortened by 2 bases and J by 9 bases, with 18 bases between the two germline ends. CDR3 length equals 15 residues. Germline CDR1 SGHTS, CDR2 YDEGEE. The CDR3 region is CASSFQRLGPLEQFF. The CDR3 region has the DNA TGTGCCAGCAGCTTTCAGAGGTTAGGGCCACTTGAGCAGTTCTTC.